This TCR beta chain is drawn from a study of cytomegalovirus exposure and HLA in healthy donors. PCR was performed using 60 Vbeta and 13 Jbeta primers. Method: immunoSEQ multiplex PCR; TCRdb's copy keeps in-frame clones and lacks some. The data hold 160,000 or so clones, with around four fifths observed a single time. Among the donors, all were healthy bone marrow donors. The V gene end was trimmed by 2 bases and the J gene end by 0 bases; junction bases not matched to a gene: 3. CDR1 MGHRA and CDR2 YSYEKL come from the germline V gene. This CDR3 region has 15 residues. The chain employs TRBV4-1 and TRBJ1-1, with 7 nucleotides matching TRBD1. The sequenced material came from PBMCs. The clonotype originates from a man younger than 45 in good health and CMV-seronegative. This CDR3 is CASSQSGQLNTEAFF. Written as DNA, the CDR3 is TGCGCCAGCAGCCAATCGGGACAGCTGAACACTGAAGCTTTCTTT.